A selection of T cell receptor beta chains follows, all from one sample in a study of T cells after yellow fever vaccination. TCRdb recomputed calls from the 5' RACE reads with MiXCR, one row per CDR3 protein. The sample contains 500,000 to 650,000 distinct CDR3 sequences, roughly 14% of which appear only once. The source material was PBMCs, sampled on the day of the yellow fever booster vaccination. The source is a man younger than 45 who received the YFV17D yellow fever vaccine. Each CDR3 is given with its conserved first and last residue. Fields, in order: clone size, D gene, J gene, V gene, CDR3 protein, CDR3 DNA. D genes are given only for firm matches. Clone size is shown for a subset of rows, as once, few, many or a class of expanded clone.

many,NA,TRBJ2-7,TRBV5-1,CASSLVLGPYEQYF,TGCGCCAGCAGCTTGGTCCTTGGTCCCTACGAGCAGTACTTC
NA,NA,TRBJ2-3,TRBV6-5,CASSYSRPPASLDTQYF,TGTGCCAGCAGTTACTCTCGACCACCGGCTAGCTTAGATACGCAGTATTTT
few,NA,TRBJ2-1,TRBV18,CASSNPELAPSNYNEQFF,TGTGCCAGCTCAAATCCAGAGCTAGCGCCTTCTAATTACAATGAGCAGTTCTTC
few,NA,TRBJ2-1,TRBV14,CASSQETMGDEQFF,TGTGCCAGCAGCCAAGAAACGATGGGCGATGAGCAGTTCTTC
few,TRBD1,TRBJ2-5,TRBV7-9,CASTMTGPKETQYF,TGTGCCAGCACCATGACAGGGCCGAAAGAGACCCAGTACTTC
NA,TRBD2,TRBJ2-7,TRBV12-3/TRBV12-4,CASSLPGTSGRLSYEQYF,TGTGCCAGCAGTTTACCCGGGACTAGCGGGAGATTGTCCTACGAGCAGTACTTC
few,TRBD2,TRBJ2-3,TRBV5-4,CASSLGGLAANRRTDTQYF,TGTGCCAGCAGCTTGGGTGGACTAGCGGCCAATCGGAGGACAGATACGCAGTATTTT
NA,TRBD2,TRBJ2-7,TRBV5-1,CASKSGLAGASEQYF,TGCGCCAGCAAATCCGGACTAGCGGGAGCCTCCGAGCAGTACTTC
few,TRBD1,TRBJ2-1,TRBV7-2,CASSFLGQGAYNEQFF,TGTGCCAGCAGCTTCTTGGGACAGGGGGCCTACAATGAGCAGTTCTTC
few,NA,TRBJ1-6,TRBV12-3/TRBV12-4,CASSFRGGTNNSPLHF,TGTGCCAGCAGTTTTAGGGGCGGAACCAATAATTCACCCCTCCACTTT
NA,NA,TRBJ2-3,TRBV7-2,CASSSKAGSTDTQYF,TGTGCCAGCAGCTCCAAAGCGGGCAGCACAGATACGCAGTATTTT
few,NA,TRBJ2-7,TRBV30,CAWKSGGSYEQYF,TGTGCCTGGAAATCCGGAGGGTCCTACGAGCAGTACTTC
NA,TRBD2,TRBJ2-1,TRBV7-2,CASSLASGTSGRNEQFF,TGTGCCAGCAGCTTAGCTAGTGGGACTAGCGGGAGAAATGAGCAGTTCTTC
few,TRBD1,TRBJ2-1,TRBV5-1,CASSLQGPDNEQFF,TGCGCCAGCAGCTTACAGGGGCCGGACAATGAGCAGTTCTTC
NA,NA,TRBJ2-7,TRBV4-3,CTSSQDLVAKAEQYF,TGCACCAGCAGCCAAGATTTAGTCGCCAAGGCCGAGCAGTACTTC
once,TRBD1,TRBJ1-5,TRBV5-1,CASSPGDRGDQPQHF,TGCGCCAGCAGCCCCGGAGACAGGGGGGATCAGCCCCAGCATTTT
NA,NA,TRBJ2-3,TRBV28,CASKSARRGRAGADTQYF,TGTGCCAGCAAGTCCGCTCGTAGGGGGAGGGCCGGTGCAGATACGCAGTATTTT